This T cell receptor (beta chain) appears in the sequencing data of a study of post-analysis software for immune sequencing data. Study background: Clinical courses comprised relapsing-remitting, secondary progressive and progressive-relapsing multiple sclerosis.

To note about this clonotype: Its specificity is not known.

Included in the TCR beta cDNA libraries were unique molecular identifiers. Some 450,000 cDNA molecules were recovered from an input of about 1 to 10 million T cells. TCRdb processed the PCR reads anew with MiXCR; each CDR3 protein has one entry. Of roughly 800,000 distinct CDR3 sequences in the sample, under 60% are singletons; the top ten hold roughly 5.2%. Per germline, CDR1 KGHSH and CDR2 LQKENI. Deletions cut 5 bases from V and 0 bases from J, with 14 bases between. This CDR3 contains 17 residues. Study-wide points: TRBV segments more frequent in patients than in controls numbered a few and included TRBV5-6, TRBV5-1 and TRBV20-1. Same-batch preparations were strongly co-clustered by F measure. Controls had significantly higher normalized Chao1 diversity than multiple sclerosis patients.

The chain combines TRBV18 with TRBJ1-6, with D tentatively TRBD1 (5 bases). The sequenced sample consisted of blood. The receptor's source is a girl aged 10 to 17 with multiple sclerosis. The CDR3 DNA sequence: TGTGCCAGCTCATCCCAAGACAGAAGCTCCTATAATTCACCCCTCCACTTT. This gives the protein CASSSQDRSSYNSPLHF.